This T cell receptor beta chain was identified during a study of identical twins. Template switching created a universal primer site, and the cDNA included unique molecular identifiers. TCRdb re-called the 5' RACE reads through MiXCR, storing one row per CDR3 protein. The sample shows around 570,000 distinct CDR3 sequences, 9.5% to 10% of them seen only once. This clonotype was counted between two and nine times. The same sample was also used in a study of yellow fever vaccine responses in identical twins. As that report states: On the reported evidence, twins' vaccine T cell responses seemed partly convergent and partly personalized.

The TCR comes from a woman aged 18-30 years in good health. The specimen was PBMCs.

The CDR3 DNA reads TGTGCCAGCAGCCTGTCAGCAGGGGTCGGGAACACTGAAGCTTTCTTT. Translation gives CASSLSAGVGNTEAFF. The chain uses TRBV13 and TRBJ1-1; D may be TRBD1 (6 bases). The CDR3 contains 16 residues. Trimming pared 5 bases from V and 1 base from J, leaving 17 bases between. From germline, CDR1 is PRHDT and CDR2 FYEKMQ (reference sequence).